This T cell receptor (beta chain) was found in a study of blood T cell repertoires in COVID-19. Study information: Samples came from the United States, Italy and Spain, spanning acute and convalescent COVID-19. PBMCs, B-cell-depleted T cells, or T cells were the source of the cDNA or gDNA that made up the material.

The V end was cut by 4 bases, the J end by 0 bases, with 10 bases between. Germline V lookup: CDR1 SGHRS, CDR2 YFSETQ. This CDR3 has 15 residues. Per the authors' pipeline: Amplification from reference gene primers served as the basis for estimated nucleated cell counts. Clones were read by immunoSEQ multiplex PCR, and TCRdb kept only the in-frame ones, dropping some. V, J and clone size were drawn from that table, and D and trimming were deduced from the DNA. The sample lists hundreds of thousands of clones, 89% seen once, with roughly 4% in the top ten. Participant-given clinical history determined each cohort assignment.

This clonotype was sampled from a woman aged 25-40 years with acute COVID-19. The chain carries TRBV5-1 and TRBJ1-4, with D unclear. Sequencing input: PBMCs or T cells enriched from blood (not recorded which). DNA for the CDR3: TGCGCCAGCAGCGGTGCAGGATCAACTAATGAAAAACTGTTTTTT. This translates into CASSGAGSTNEKLFF.